These 20 T cell receptor beta chains were sequenced from one sample in a study of blood T cells in healthy people across ages. Sample-barcoded 5' priming and a J-beta primer mix drove a second PCR of about 7 to 12 cycles. TCRdb reanalysed the 5' RACE reads using MiXCR and keeps one entry per CDR3 protein. Of around 700,000 distinct CDR3 sequences listed, 25% are singletons. These data were also reused for a study on T cells of mothers and their children.

The specimen sequenced was blood. The receptors here all came from a boy aged 5-17 years in good health.

V is TRBV25-1 and J is TRBJ2-6, with D possibly matching TRBD2 (5 bases). Germline CDR1 reads MGHDK; CDR2 reads SYGVNS. This CDR3 is built from 15 residues. Trimming shortened V by 0 bases and J by 2 bases, and 5 bases separated the two germline ends. Written as DNA, the CDR3 is TGTGCCAGCAGTGAATACGGGACTGGGGCCAACGTCCTGACTTTC. Translated, it gives CASSEYGTGANVLTF.

This clonotype has a handful of counts. This chain links TRBV20-1 with TRBJ2-5; D gene uncertain. Trimming shortened V by 1 base and J by 5 bases, and 20 bases separated the two germline ends. The CDR3 spans 16 residues. In germline, CDR1 is DFQATT, CDR2 SNEGSKA (reference sequence). The CDR3 DNA sequence: TGCAGTGCTAGAGGCCCCCTTACTGGCCACGGGGAGACCCAGTACTTC. It codes for CSARGPLTGHGETQYF.

This chain connects TRBV5-1 to TRBJ2-2; D possibly corresponds to TRBD2 (6 bases). The germline V and J ends were trimmed by 1 base and 5 bases, with 9 bases remaining between them. The CDR3 runs 14 residues. Germline-derived CDR1 and CDR2 are SGHRS and YFSETQ. This chain's CDR3 is CASSLWDSTGELFF. In DNA, the CDR3 is TGCGCCAGCAGCTTGTGGGACTCTACCGGGGAGCTGTTTTTT. Filled out from reference TRBV5-1 and TRBJ2-2, the complete variable domain reads KAGVTQTPRYLIKTRGQQVTLSCSPISGHRSVSWYQQTPGQGLQFLFEYFSETQRNKGNFPGRFSGRQFSNSRSEMNVSTLELGDSALYLCASSLWDSTGELFFGEGSRLTVL.

This chain connects TRBV11-2 to TRBJ2-4; TRBD1 might be the D (5 bases). The CDR3 sequence is 15 residues long. The germline gives CDR1 SGHAT, CDR2 FQNNGV. Trimming removed 1 base at V and 6 bases at J, with 13 bases between. CDR3 coding DNA: TGTGCCAGCAGCTTAGTAGACAGAACGGCAAACATTCAGTACTTC. This encodes CASSLVDRTANIQYF.

The CDR3 bases are TGCAGTGCTAGAGTGACGGTGCTGGGGAACACTGAAGCTTTCTTT. Its protein product is CSARVTVLGNTEAFF. The chain has TRBV20-1 and TRBJ1-1; unclear D gene. The CDR3 has 15 residues. The germline V gene encodes CDR1 DFQATT and CDR2 SNEGSKA (reference sequence). V was clipped by 1 base and J by 1 base, with 13 bases between them.

The chain joins TRBV20-1 to TRBJ2-5, with a weak D call TRBD1 (6 bases). The V and J ends lost 4 bases and 6 bases respectively, with 12 bases between them. Germline CDR1 is DFQATT and CDR2 is SNEGSKA (reference sequence). CDR3 length: 12 residues. The CDR3 bases are TGCAGTGCTACCGCAGGGGATAAGACCCAGTACTTC. Protein sequence: CSATAGDKTQYF.

The chain carries TRBV5-1 and TRBJ1-5, with 7 bases identical to TRBD1. The CDR3 has 13 residues. V shed 4 bases and J 7 bases; nucleotides not matched to a gene: 5. Germline-derived CDR1 and CDR2 are SGHRS and YFSETQ. CDR3 nucleotides: TGCGCCAGCAGCGTGAACAGGGGACAGCCCCAGCATTTT. Translating gives CASSVNRGQPQHF.

The gene calls are TRBV6-6 and TRBJ2-3, with D possibly being TRBD2 (5 bases). The germline gives CDR1 MNHNY, CDR2 SVGAGI (reference sequence). There are 12 residues in the CDR3. Trimming stripped 7 bases from V and 6 bases from J, with 11 bases between. CDR3 sequence: CASNTIADTQYF. CDR3 nucleotide sequence: TGTGCCAGCAATACAATAGCGGATACGCAGTATTTT.

This clonotype showed up many times. This sequence joins TRBV6-6 and TRBJ2-5; D is unresolved. Per germline, CDR1 MNHNY and CDR2 SVGAGI (reference sequence). The CDR3 runs to 12 residues. Trimming took off 4 bases at V and 5 bases at J, with 8 bases between the two ends. In nucleotides, the CDR3 is TGTGCCAGCAGTTGGTCTTTGGAGACCCAGTACTTC. It yields the protein CASSWSLETQYF.

This clonotype came up a few times. The CDR3, as DNA: TGCGCCAGCAGTATTGGTTTCGACTATGGCTACACCTTC. Protein product: CASSIGFDYGYTF. This chain connects TRBV4-1 to TRBJ1-2; D uncertain. The CDR3 covers 13 residues. The germline V and J ends were trimmed by 6 bases and 3 bases, with 11 bases remaining between them. Germline assignment: CDR1 MGHRA and CDR2 YSYEKL.

This clonotype was observed a handful of times. V and J are TRBV19 and TRBJ2-7; perhaps D is TRBD1 or TRBD2 (5 bases each). Trimming took 6 bases from V and 2 from J, leaving 14 bases between them. Germline CDR1 and CDR2: LNHDA and SQIVND (reference sequence). The CDR3 is made up of 14 amino acids. The CDR3 region is CASSLRDGAYEQYF. The CDR3 DNA sequence: TGTGCCAGTAGCCTCCGGGACGGAGCCTACGAGCAGTACTTC.

This clonotype occurred a few times. V is TRBV5-1 and J is TRBJ2-3; 8 nucleotides align to TRBD1. The V and J ends lost 4 bases and 6 bases, in that order; junction bases with no gene match: 4. Germline V gives CDR1 SGHRS, CDR2 YFSETQ. CDR3 length: 13 amino acids. CDR3 amino acids: CASSRWTGDTQYF. CDR3 bases: TGCGCCAGCAGCCGCTGGACAGGGGATACGCAGTATTTT.

Only a few counts were recorded for this clonotype. This sequence joins TRBV28 and TRBJ1-5; D remains ambiguous. V lost 6 bases and J 3 bases, leaving 9 bases between the germline ends. The germline V gene encodes CDR1 MDHEN and CDR2 SYDVKM. The CDR3 extends over 13 amino acids. DNA of the CDR3: TGTGCCAGCAGCACTGACATCAATCAGCCCCAGCATTTT. The encoded protein is CASSTDINQPQHF.

On this clonotype: One end of the junction fails to match germline, which may point to a read error. The chain joins TRBV6-1 to TRBJ2-5, with a possible D match to TRBD2 (7 bases). This CDR3 has 13 amino acids. The germline gives CDR1 MNHNS, CDR2 SASEGT. Here the CDR3 reads CASSETLRRGAGF. CDR3 nucleotide sequence: TGTGCCAGCAGTGAAACCCTCCGTCGGGGGGCGGGATTC.

Only a few counts were recorded for this clonotype. One end of the junction is discordant with germline, which a read error may explain. J is TRBJ2-7 and V is TRBV27, with 14 bases lining up with TRBD2. The V gene's germline CDR1 is MNHEY and CDR2 SMNVEV (reference sequence). This CDR3 has 14 residues. The CDR3 nucleotides are TGTGCCAGCAGTTTCGGGACTAGCGGGGGCTACCTTCGCTTC. It codes for CASSFGTSGGYLRF.

The table lists this clonotype with a few counts. The CDR3 loop reads CASSAGTLGQTQYF. The CDR3, as DNA: TGTGCCAGCAGTGCCGGGACCCTCGGACAGACCCAGTACTTC. The chain has TRBV28 and TRBJ2-5; the D gene could be TRBD1 or TRBD2 (5 bases each). Germline V gives CDR1 MDHEN, CDR2 SYDVKM. The CDR3 contains 14 residues. With 5 bases removed from V and 6 bases from J, the gap between germline ends came to 16 bases.

The V gene is TRBV29-1, the J gene TRBJ1-4; maybe TRBD1 (5 bases). The CDR3 sequence is 13 residues long. V shed 6 bases and J shed 0 bases, with 8 bases lying between them. Per the germline V gene, CDR1 is SQVTM and CDR2 is ANQGSEA. The CDR3 DNA sequence: TGCAGCGTGGGGGTCGCAACTAATGAAAAACTGTTTTTT. It encodes CSVGVATNEKLFF.

The chain combines TRBV13 with TRBJ2-3, with 10 positions matching TRBD1. Germline trimming cut 5 bases from V and 4 bases from J; bases unmatched to any gene: 9. CDR1 and CDR2 from the germline V gene are PRHDT and FYEKMQ (reference sequence). The CDR3 covers 16 residues. The CDR3 DNA is TGTGCCAGCAGCCTCGACAGGGGGCAGGGGCCAGATACGCAGTATTTT. Translated, it gives CASSLDRGQGPDTQYF.

The CDR3 DNA reads as TGCAGTGCTAAGACTAGCGGCAGCTACAATGAGCAGTTCTTC. It codes for CSAKTSGSYNEQFF. The gene calls are TRBV20-1 and TRBJ2-1, with 9 bases lining up with TRBD2. CDR1 DFQATT and CDR2 SNEGSKA come from the germline V gene (reference sequence). V gave up 4 bases and J gave up 3 bases; unmatched junction bases: 4. The CDR3 consists of 14 residues.

The sample holds a few counts of this clonotype. The gene calls are TRBV13 and TRBJ1-4; TRBD1 agrees at 8 bases. CDR1 and CDR2 from the germline V gene are PRHDT and FYEKMQ (reference sequence). Losses at the gene ends were 5 bases for V and 6 bases for J; bases not matched to a gene: 8. CDR3 length: 15 amino acids. As DNA, the CDR3 is TGTGCCAGCAGCCCATCGGACAGGGCTGATGAAAAACTGTTTTTT. Translating gives CASSPSDRADEKLFF.